Described below is a single T cell receptor (beta chain) sequence and its context. The method was immunoSEQ multiplex PCR; TCRdb's version includes in-frame clones alone and lacks a portion of them. The repertoire includes about 190,000 clones, roughly 82% of them detected once, and about 5.5% sits in the top ten. Participants were aged about 18 to 100 years from around 24 US areas. Cohorts were assigned according to the clinical history that participants reported. The data derive from a study of blood T cell repertoires in COVID-19. Study details: The samples span acute and convalescent COVID-19 from the United States, Italy and Spain. From T cells, B-cell-depleted T cells, or PBMCs came the material, which was cDNA or gDNA.

Germline loops: CDR1 SGDLS, CDR2 YYNGEE. Unmatched junction bases numbered 11, after V lost 4 bases and J lost 7 bases. CDR3 length equals 14 residues. This rearrangement joins TRBV9 to TRBJ2-7; 7 positions match TRBD1. The receptor's source is a woman between 55 and 75 years old with acute COVID-19. Input material: PBMCs or T cells enriched from blood (not recorded which). The DNA for the CDR3 is TGTGCCAGCAGCCCATTTAACAGGGGAAGAGAGCAGTACTTC. As protein: CASSPFNRGREQYF.